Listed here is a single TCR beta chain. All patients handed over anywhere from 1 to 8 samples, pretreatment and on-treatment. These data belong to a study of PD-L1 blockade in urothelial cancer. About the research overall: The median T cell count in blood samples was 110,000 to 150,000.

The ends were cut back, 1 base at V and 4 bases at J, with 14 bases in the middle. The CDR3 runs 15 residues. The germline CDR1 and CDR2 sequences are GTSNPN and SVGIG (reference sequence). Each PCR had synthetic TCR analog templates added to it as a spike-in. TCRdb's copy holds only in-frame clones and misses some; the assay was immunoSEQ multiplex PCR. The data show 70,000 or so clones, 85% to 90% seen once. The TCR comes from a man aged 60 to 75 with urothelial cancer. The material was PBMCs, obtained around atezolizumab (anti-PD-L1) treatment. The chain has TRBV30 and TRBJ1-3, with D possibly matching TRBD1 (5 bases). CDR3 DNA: TGTGCCTGGAGTGGCTGGCAGGGCTTGGGAAACACCATATATTTT. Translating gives CAWSGWQGLGNTIYF.